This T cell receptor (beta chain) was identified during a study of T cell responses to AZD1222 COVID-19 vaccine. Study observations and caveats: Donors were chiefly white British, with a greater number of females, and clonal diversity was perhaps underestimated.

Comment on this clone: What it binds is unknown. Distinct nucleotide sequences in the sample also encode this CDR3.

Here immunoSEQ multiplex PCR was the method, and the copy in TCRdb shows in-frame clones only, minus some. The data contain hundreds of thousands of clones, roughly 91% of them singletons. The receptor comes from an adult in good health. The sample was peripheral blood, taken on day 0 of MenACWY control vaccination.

CDR3 residues: CAISSTGTSQHF. CDR3 in DNA: TGTGCCATCAGTAGCACCGGGACCAGCCAGCATTTT. The rearrangement uses TRBV10-3 and TRBJ1-5; tentative D call: TRBD1 (5 bases). Trimming stripped 5 bases from V and 12 bases from J, with 14 bases between. The CDR3 runs to 12 residues. Germline V CDR1 and CDR2: ENHRY, SYGVKD.